This T cell receptor (beta chain) was identified in a study of low-dose radiotherapy and immunotherapy resistance in tumors. The wider study: Members of Cohort 1 were treated with 0.5 Gy per fraction every 2 weeks. The prescribed total PTV dose was 6.5 Gy. Fractions of 1 Gy went to Cohort 2 every two weeks, for 13 Gy over 26 weeks.

The CDR3 totals 15 residues. Germline V CDR1 and CDR2: SGHDT, YYEEEE. Trimming stripped 4 bases from V and 0 bases from J, with 12 bases between. This clonotype has at least ten counts. Alpha- and beta-chain coverage of first-strand cDNA came from TRAV- and TRBV-specific primers. TCRs were put through 20 to 25 PCR cycles of amplification with Phusion. A constant-region primer and the V-primer adapter served as the primer pair. Via MiXCR, TCRdb re-called the reads, giving one row per CDR3 protein. The table lists just over 90,000 distinct CDR3 sequences, 20% to 25% of them singletons. Time point given: after trial treatment. Treatment given: LDRT plus nivolumab, ipilimumab, low-dose cyclophosphamide and aspirin (RACIN trial). Donors were dosed with nivolumab and ipilimumab; they also received aspirin, low-dose cyclophosphamide and low-dose radiotherapy.

The clonotype was recovered from a female donor with ovarian cancer. The chain is built from TRBV5-6 and TRBJ2-3, with D perhaps TRBD2 (5 bases). Material: PBMCs, obtained after low-dose radiotherapy plus immunotherapy. The CDR3 spells CASSPQRGSTDTQYF. For the CDR3, the DNA is TGTGCCAGCAGCCCTCAGCGCGGGAGCACAGATACGCAGTATTTT.